This paragraph covers one TCR beta chain sequence. With V trimmed by 9 bases and J by 3 bases, 11 bases remained unmatched. This CDR3 comprises 15 residues. The V gene's germline CDR1 is SGHAT and CDR2 FQNNGV. An even split of each subset's genomic DNA across several immunoSEQ plates was performed. Authors' analysis steps: Owing to the provision of junction-only sequences devoid of quality scores by immunoSEQ, filtering differed. Profiling relied on immunoSEQ multiplex PCR, and the TCRdb table lists in-frame clones only, not all of them. Clonal size and the V and J genes are those of that table, whereas D and trimming came from the DNA. The sample includes millions of clones, about 95% of them seen just once. The source of the sample is a study of shared clonotypes between healthy human individuals. Whole-study context: Ranging from 18 to 49 in age, donors were two women and a few men. Researchers assigned three CD4 naive, three CD4 memory, two CD8 naive and one CD8 memory plate to each donor.

The sample comprised naive CD4+ T cells sorted from blood. Stated subset: CD45RA+ positively selected. This receptor was identified in a man younger than 35 in good health. The chain is built from TRBV11-2 and TRBJ2-3; 8 bases fit TRBD1. The CDR3 spells CASSVTGGETDTQYF. The CDR3 DNA reads as TGTGCCAGTTCCGTAACAGGGGGAGAGACAGATACGCAGTATTTT.